Listed below are T cell receptor beta chains from one sample, sequenced in a study of T cells in Graves' hyperthyroidism and ophthalmopathy. TCRdb re-derived calls from the multiplex PCR reads in MiXCR, one entry per CDR3 protein. The top ten hold 25% to 35% of the sample, which has more than 150,000 distinct CDR3 sequences, approximately 15% seen once. Sequenced input: blood. Receptors originate from a woman aged 45-59 years with Graves' hyperthyroidism. Each CDR3 is given with its conserved first and last residue. A D gene is named only where the DNA matches it firmly.

D gene: -
V gene: TRBV6-1
CDR3 protein: CASIGRSILAGQHF

D gene: TRBD2
V gene: TRBV19
CDR3 protein: CASRPGTSTTGELFF

D gene: TRBD1
V gene: TRBV20-1
CDR3 protein: CSARRDRVSNQPQHF

D gene: -
V gene: TRBV27
CDR3 protein: CASSLQQGGGELFF

D gene: -
V gene: TRBV28
CDR3 protein: CASSFLGNYGYTF

D gene: TRBD1
V gene: TRBV12-3/TRBV12-4
CDR3 protein: CASRPGQGRHEQFF

D gene: -
V gene: TRBV6-2/TRBV6-3
CDR3 protein: CASRSLSGKYNEQFF

D gene: -
V gene: TRBV28
CDR3 protein: CASSLRDIREELFF

D gene: -
V gene: TRBV10-3
CDR3 protein: CAISEGRESSPLHF

D gene: -
V gene: TRBV19
CDR3 protein: CASSTYVSPNSPLHF

D gene: -
V gene: TRBV7-2
CDR3 protein: CASSPLQGIPYNEQFF

D gene: -
V gene: TRBV5-1
CDR3 protein: CASRGVKGSQYF

D gene: -
V gene: TRBV5-1
CDR3 protein: CASSLSYRSYEQYF

D gene: TRBD2
V gene: TRBV7-9
CDR3 protein: CASSAGTSIVDEQYF

D gene: -
V gene: TRBV7-9
CDR3 protein: CASSFSLGPGELFF

D gene: -
V gene: TRBV7-9
CDR3 protein: CASSLGVGGSGTF

D gene: -
V gene: TRBV6-2/TRBV6-3
CDR3 protein: CASGLYTEAFF

D gene: TRBD2
V gene: TRBV27
CDR3 protein: CASSFRGGRNEQFF

D gene: TRBD1
V gene: TRBV6-1
CDR3 protein: CASSQRDSSGNTIYF

D gene: -
V gene: TRBV5-5
CDR3 protein: CASSLEVAGSGLFF

D gene: -
V gene: TRBV7-9
CDR3 protein: CASSLEMLQGQYF

D gene: -
V gene: TRBV12-3/TRBV12-4
CDR3 protein: CASSTGTTANQPQHF

D gene: TRBD2
V gene: TRBV19
CDR3 protein: CASSNQRGASYEQYF

D gene: -
V gene: TRBV12-3/TRBV12-4
CDR3 protein: CASSLGRDNQPQHF

D gene: TRBD1
V gene: TRBV11-2
CDR3 protein: CASSARTGSWGSYNSPLHF

D gene: -
V gene: TRBV11-3
CDR3 protein: CASSLDPVGGGADTQYF

D gene: -
V gene: TRBV5-1
CDR3 protein: CASSLDSSFEQYF

D gene: -
V gene: TRBV12-5
CDR3 protein: CAIRFEAINSPLHF

D gene: TRBD1
V gene: TRBV7-9
CDR3 protein: CASSQTERGPISGLNTEAFF

D gene: -
V gene: TRBV11-2
CDR3 protein: CASSLENNSPLHF

D gene: TRBD1
V gene: TRBV6-6
CDR3 protein: CASSYSPGTGGRGLFF

D gene: -
V gene: TRBV6-1
CDR3 protein: CASSEGAGSSYEQYF

D gene: -
V gene: TRBV20-1
CDR3 protein: CSARDGGAIVDTQYF

D gene: -
V gene: TRBV28
CDR3 protein: CASSPLGGLPSNEQFF

D gene: -
V gene: TRBV3-1
CDR3 protein: CASSFGAEAFF

D gene: TRBD2
V gene: TRBV12-5
CDR3 protein: CASGLGLAGDNEQFF

D gene: TRBD1
V gene: TRBV6-1
CDR3 protein: CASSYRQGYYGYTF

D gene: -
V gene: TRBV27
CDR3 protein: CASMGTNTGELFF

D gene: -
V gene: TRBV20-1
CDR3 protein: CSARGTVTGNQPQHF

D gene: -
V gene: TRBV28
CDR3 protein: CASSQANSGNTIYF

D gene: -
V gene: TRBV6-2/TRBV6-3
CDR3 protein: CASTLLVLAKNIQYF

D gene: -
V gene: TRBV2
CDR3 protein: CASGRDVFSDTQYF

D gene: -
V gene: TRBV5-1
CDR3 protein: CASSFGSTDTQYF

D gene: -
V gene: TRBV29-1
CDR3 protein: CSVEEGSTEAFF

D gene: -
V gene: TRBV11-2
CDR3 protein: CASSSTTYYEQYF

D gene: -
V gene: TRBV15
CDR3 protein: CATSPRVTDTQYF

D gene: -
V gene: TRBV6-1
CDR3 protein: CASSEADTNTEAFF

D gene: -
V gene: TRBV3-1
CDR3 protein: CASSQEEGTGANVLTF

D gene: TRBD1
V gene: TRBV28
CDR3 protein: CASSEQGFWGYTF

D gene: -
V gene: TRBV7-8
CDR3 protein: CASTSGPLSSYNEQFF

D gene: -
V gene: TRBV19
CDR3 protein: CASSSSPTTNTGELFF

D gene: TRBD1
V gene: TRBV28
CDR3 protein: CASSRQGAGTEAFF

D gene: -
V gene: TRBV6-5
CDR3 protein: CASSYSSLEGLSIYEQYF

D gene: -
V gene: TRBV4-2
CDR3 protein: CASRNLGISNTEAFF

D gene: -
V gene: TRBV28
CDR3 protein: CASSPIDLGGELFF

D gene: TRBD1
V gene: TRBV7-9
CDR3 protein: CASSAGRGTASTDTQYF